These T cell receptor beta chains were read from a single sample in a study of CD8 T cells in ankylosing spondylitis. TCRdb reprocessed the 5' RACE reads with MiXCR, giving one entry per CDR3 protein. Among 390,000 or so distinct CDR3 sequences listed, around 22% were seen once. Material: blood, either unsorted or a sorted T cell fraction (not recorded which). The receptors stem from a male donor with ankylosing spondylitis. CDR3s include the opening cysteine and the closing phenylalanine or tryptophan. Each record gives: V gene, D gene, clone size, J gene, CDR3 length, CDR3 protein, CDR3 DNA. D genes are given only for firm matches. Not every row has a clone size; where given, it reads once, few, many or a size class.

v_gene: TRBV5-1
d_gene: NA
abundance: NA
j_gene: TRBJ2-3
len: 13
CDR3aa: CASSLDGRDTQYF
CDR3nt: TGCGCCAGCAGCTTGGATGGGAGAGATACGCAGTATTTT

v_gene: TRBV29-1
d_gene: NA
abundance: NA
j_gene: TRBJ2-7
len: 12
CDR3aa: CSVLATTYEQYF
CDR3nt: TGCAGCGTTCTAGCTACCACCTACGAGCAGTACTTC

v_gene: TRBV19
d_gene: NA
abundance: few
j_gene: TRBJ2-1
len: 16
CDR3aa: CASSIQAGSSYNEQFF
CDR3nt: TGTGCCAGTAGTATTCAGGCGGGTTCCTCCTACAATGAGCAGTTCTTC

v_gene: TRBV13
d_gene: NA
abundance: few
j_gene: TRBJ2-4
len: 14
CDR3aa: CASSLGTTLGIQYF
CDR3nt: TGTGCCAGCAGCCTAGGGACCACACTTGGCATTCAGTACTTC

v_gene: TRBV2
d_gene: NA
abundance: NA
j_gene: TRBJ1-6
len: 15
CDR3aa: CASSEFRAKFEALHF
CDR3nt: TGTGCCAGCAGTGAATTTCGGGCCAAGTTCGAGGCCCTCCACTTT

v_gene: TRBV11-2
d_gene: NA
abundance: NA
j_gene: TRBJ2-2
len: 14
CDR3aa: CASSLAGGGGELFF
CDR3nt: TGTGCCAGCAGCTTAGCTGGGGGTGGCGGGGAGCTGTTTTTT

v_gene: TRBV20-1
d_gene: NA
abundance: NA
j_gene: TRBJ2-1
len: 15
CDR3aa: CSARDPPRTRNEQFF
CDR3nt: TGCAGTGCTAGAGATCCCCCACGGACTCGGAATGAGCAGTTCTTC

v_gene: TRBV7-9
d_gene: TRBD2
abundance: NA
j_gene: TRBJ2-1
len: 16
CDR3aa: CASSQAGLAGVNEQFF
CDR3nt: TGTGCCAGCAGCCAGGCAGGACTAGCGGGAGTGAATGAGCAGTTCTTC

v_gene: TRBV5-1
d_gene: NA
abundance: NA
j_gene: TRBJ1-4
len: 14
CDR3aa: CASSPTGPNEKLFF
CDR3nt: TGCGCCAGCAGCCCGACAGGCCCAAATGAAAAACTGTTTTTT

v_gene: TRBV4-2
d_gene: TRBD2
abundance: few
j_gene: TRBJ2-2
len: 16
CDR3aa: CASSQDSGRGPGELFF
CDR3nt: TGTGCCAGCAGCCAAGATAGCGGGAGGGGCCCCGGGGAGCTGTTTTTT

v_gene: TRBV12-3/TRBV12-4
d_gene: NA
abundance: many
j_gene: TRBJ1-1
len: 14
CDR3aa: CASSLDGQHTEAFF
CDR3nt: TGTGCCAGCAGTTTAGACGGACAGCACACTGAAGCTTTCTTT

v_gene: TRBV5-6
d_gene: NA
abundance: NA
j_gene: TRBJ2-7
len: 13
CDR3aa: CASSLAGPHEQYF
CDR3nt: TGTGCCAGCAGCTTGGCCGGACCACACGAGCAGTACTTC

v_gene: TRBV5-1
d_gene: NA
abundance: few
j_gene: TRBJ2-1
len: 15
CDR3aa: CASSLGTDSYNEQFF
CDR3nt: TGCGCCAGCAGCCTCGGGACTGATTCCTACAATGAGCAGTTCTTC

v_gene: TRBV21-1
d_gene: NA
abundance: NA
j_gene: TRBJ2-1
len: 13
CDR3aa: CASSKERNNEQFF
CDR3nt: TGTGCCAGCAGCAAAGAACGGAACAATGAGCAGTTCTTC

v_gene: TRBV11-1
d_gene: NA
abundance: many
j_gene: TRBJ1-4
len: 18
CDR3aa: CASSNGRGQTATNEKLFF
CDR3nt: TGTGCCAGCAGTAACGGACGAGGACAGACAGCAACTAATGAAAAACTGTTTTTT

v_gene: TRBV20-1
d_gene: NA
abundance: many
j_gene: TRBJ1-1
len: 14
CDR3aa: CSARPGGRFTEAFF
CDR3nt: TGCAGTGCTAGACCGGGAGGGCGTTTCACTGAAGCTTTCTTT

v_gene: TRBV7-9
d_gene: NA
abundance: NA
j_gene: TRBJ2-1
len: 13
CDR3aa: CASSSQGRTEQFF
CDR3nt: TGTGCCAGCAGCTCGCAGGGTCGGACTGAGCAGTTCTTC

v_gene: TRBV25-1
d_gene: TRBD2
abundance: NA
j_gene: TRBJ2-1
len: 16
CDR3aa: CASSEGLAGVVDEQFF
CDR3nt: TGTGCCAGCAGTGAAGGGTTAGCGGGAGTTGTGGATGAGCAGTTCTTC

v_gene: TRBV7-3
d_gene: NA
abundance: few
j_gene: TRBJ2-3
len: 17
CDR3aa: CASSLGQGNPSTDTQYF
CDR3nt: TGTGCCAGCAGCTTAGGGCAGGGGAACCCTAGCACAGATACGCAGTATTTT

v_gene: TRBV7-8
d_gene: TRBD2
abundance: few
j_gene: TRBJ2-2
len: 19
CDR3aa: CASSPTGLAAGRITGELFF
CDR3nt: TGTGCCAGCAGCCCCACGGGACTAGCGGCCGGGAGGATCACCGGGGAGCTGTTTTTT

v_gene: TRBV11-3
d_gene: NA
abundance: NA
j_gene: TRBJ1-3
len: 14
CDR3aa: CASSYGTPGNTIYF
CDR3nt: TGTGCCAGCAGCTACGGGACTCCTGGAAACACCATATATTTT

v_gene: TRBV7-3
d_gene: NA
abundance: NA
j_gene: TRBJ2-1
len: 15
CDR3aa: CASSLGVQGYNEQFF
CDR3nt: TGTGCCAGCAGCTTAGGGGTTCAAGGCTACAATGAGCAGTTCTTC

v_gene: TRBV6-2/TRBV6-3
d_gene: TRBD1
abundance: NA
j_gene: TRBJ2-7
len: 15
CDR3aa: CASSGQGAVTYEQYF
CDR3nt: TGTGCCAGCAGCGGACAGGGTGCCGTTACCTACGAGCAGTACTTC

v_gene: TRBV24-1
d_gene: TRBD2
abundance: few
j_gene: TRBJ2-3
len: 16
CDR3aa: CATSEWTSGTTDTQYF
CDR3nt: TGTGCCACCAGTGAGTGGACTAGCGGAACCACAGATACGCAGTATTTT

v_gene: TRBV12-3/TRBV12-4
d_gene: NA
abundance: few
j_gene: TRBJ1-3
len: 15
CDR3aa: CASSSDGSSGNTIYF
CDR3nt: TGTGCCAGCAGTTCGGACGGGTCCTCTGGAAACACCATATATTTT

v_gene: TRBV12-3/TRBV12-4
d_gene: NA
abundance: many
j_gene: TRBJ2-1
len: 14
CDR3aa: CASAHRRGSGEQFF
CDR3nt: TGTGCCAGTGCCCATCGTCGGGGATCGGGTGAGCAGTTCTTC

v_gene: TRBV20-1
d_gene: NA
abundance: NA
j_gene: TRBJ2-2
len: 17
CDR3aa: CSARGPQSRRNTGELFF
CDR3nt: TGCAGTGCTAGAGGCCCACAATCGAGGAGGAACACCGGGGAGCTGTTTTTT

v_gene: TRBV5-1
d_gene: TRBD1
abundance: NA
j_gene: TRBJ1-4
len: 17
CDR3aa: CASSLMGQGATNEKLFF
CDR3nt: TGCGCCAGCAGCTTGATGGGACAGGGTGCAACTAATGAAAAACTGTTTTTT

v_gene: TRBV12-3/TRBV12-4
d_gene: TRBD2
abundance: once
j_gene: TRBJ2-1
len: 18
CDR3aa: CASSLNLAGVSSYNEQFF
CDR3nt: TGTGCCAGCAGTTTAAACCTAGCGGGAGTTTCGTCCTACAATGAGCAGTTCTTC

v_gene: TRBV19
d_gene: TRBD1
abundance: NA
j_gene: TRBJ2-2
len: 16
CDR3aa: CASSPGTASNTGELFF
CDR3nt: TGTGCCAGTAGTCCCGGGACAGCCTCTAACACCGGGGAGCTGTTTTTT

v_gene: TRBV14
d_gene: NA
abundance: few
j_gene: TRBJ2-5
len: 11
CDR3aa: CASSQGNHQYF
CDR3nt: TGTGCCAGCAGCCAGGGGAATCACCAGTACTTC

v_gene: TRBV11-2
d_gene: NA
abundance: NA
j_gene: TRBJ1-2
len: 13
CDR3aa: CASSPLRDYGYTF
CDR3nt: TGTGCCAGCAGCCCCTTACGGGACTATGGCTACACCTTC

v_gene: TRBV11-1
d_gene: TRBD1
abundance: NA
j_gene: TRBJ2-1
len: 19
CDR3aa: CASSLNGQGASSSYNEQFF
CDR3nt: TGTGCCAGCAGCTTAAACGGTCAGGGGGCTTCGAGCTCCTACAATGAGCAGTTCTTC

v_gene: TRBV30
d_gene: NA
abundance: few
j_gene: TRBJ1-2
len: 14
CDR3aa: CAWNQGLGLHGYTF
CDR3nt: TGTGCCTGGAATCAGGGTTTGGGGCTGCATGGCTACACCTTC

v_gene: TRBV3-1
d_gene: NA
abundance: few
j_gene: TRBJ2-1
len: 14
CDR3aa: CASSNPGRRNEQFF
CDR3nt: TGTGCCAGCAGCAACCCGGGGAGGAGGAATGAGCAGTTCTTC

v_gene: TRBV3-1
d_gene: NA
abundance: NA
j_gene: TRBJ2-4
len: 17
CDR3aa: CASSLRSADGGQNIQYF
CDR3nt: TGTGCCAGCAGCCTTCGGTCGGCAGATGGGGGCCAAAACATTCAGTACTTC

v_gene: TRBV14
d_gene: NA
abundance: NA
j_gene: TRBJ1-2
len: 14
CDR3aa: CASSPGGGWYGYTF
CDR3nt: TGTGCCAGCAGCCCCGGAGGGGGTTGGTATGGCTACACCTTC

v_gene: TRBV27
d_gene: NA
abundance: NA
j_gene: TRBJ2-6
len: 16
CDR3aa: CASSLWGESGANVLTF
CDR3nt: TGTGCCAGCAGTTTATGGGGGGAGTCTGGGGCCAACGTCCTGACTTTC

v_gene: TRBV20-1
d_gene: TRBD2
abundance: NA
j_gene: TRBJ2-1
len: 16
CDR3aa: CSARQGLAGPSDEQFF
CDR3nt: TGCAGTGCTAGACAGGGACTAGCGGGGCCCTCAGATGAGCAGTTCTTC

v_gene: TRBV11-3
d_gene: NA
abundance: few
j_gene: TRBJ2-1
len: 16
CDR3aa: CASSLEGEPGTNEQFF
CDR3nt: TGTGCCAGCAGCTTAGAGGGGGAACCGGGCACAAATGAGCAGTTCTTC